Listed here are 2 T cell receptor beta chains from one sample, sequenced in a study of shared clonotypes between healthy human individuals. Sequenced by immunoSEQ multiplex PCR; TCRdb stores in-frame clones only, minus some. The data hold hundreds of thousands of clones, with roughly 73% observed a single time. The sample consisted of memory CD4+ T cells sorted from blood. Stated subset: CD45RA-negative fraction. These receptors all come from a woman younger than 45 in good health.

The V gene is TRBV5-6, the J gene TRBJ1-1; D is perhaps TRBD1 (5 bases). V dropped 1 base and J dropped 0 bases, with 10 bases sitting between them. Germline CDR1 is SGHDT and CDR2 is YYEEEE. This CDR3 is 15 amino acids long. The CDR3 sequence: CASSLSGGLNTEAFF. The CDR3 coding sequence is TGTGCCAGCAGCTTGTCTGGGGGTTTGAACACTGAAGCTTTCTTT. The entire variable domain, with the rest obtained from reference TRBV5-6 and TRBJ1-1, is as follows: DAGVTQSPTHLIKTRGQQVTLRCSPKSGHDTVSWYQQALGQGPQFIFQYYEEEERQRGNFPDRFSGHQFPNYSSELNVNALLLGDSALYLCASSLSGGLNTEAFFGQGTRLTVV.

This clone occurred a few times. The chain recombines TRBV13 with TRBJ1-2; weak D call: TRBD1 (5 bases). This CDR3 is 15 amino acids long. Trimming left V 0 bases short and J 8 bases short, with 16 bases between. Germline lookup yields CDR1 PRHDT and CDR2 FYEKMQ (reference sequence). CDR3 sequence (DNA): TGTGCCAGCAGCTTAGGCCTTTCGGGGCTGTACGGCTACACCTTC. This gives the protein CASSLGLSGLYGYTF.